Given below is one TCR beta chain in context. V was pared by 8 bases and J by 3 bases, with 13 bases between. The CDR3 runs to 13 residues. The germline V gene has CDR1 LNHDA and CDR2 SQIVND (reference sequence). These data are taken from a study of CD8 T cells in Susac syndrome. Random-hexamer reverse transcription was applied to about 0.45 to 1 ug RNA. A single record per CDR3 protein comes from TCRdb applying MiXCR to the immunoSEQ multiplex PCR reads. This table has about 80,000 distinct CDR3 sequences, around 94% appearing once. Healthy donors served as the controls. They were matched for age and sex.

This clonotype originated in a human donor in good health. Material: CD8+ T cells from PBMCs. The chain carries TRBV19 and TRBJ1-1; TRBD1 is a possible D gene (5 bases). CDR3 coding DNA: TGTGCCAGTTCCCCTCCGGGGGACACTGAAGCTTTCTTT. It encodes CASSPPGDTEAFF.